This T cell receptor beta chain was documented in a study of blood T cell repertoires in COVID-19. TCRdb's table, derived via immunoSEQ multiplex PCR, lists solely in-frame clones and lacks some. This sample has under 65,000 clones, with around nine tenths found just once. The CDR3 sequence is 13 residues long. The V gene's germline CDR1 is SGHNT and CDR2 YYREEE (reference sequence). V gave up 4 bases and J gave up 4 bases, with 11 bases separating them. This sequence was found in a man in his sixties with acute or convalescent COVID-19. V gene TRBV5-4 combines with J gene TRBJ1-2; D ambiguous. The sequencing input was peripheral blood. In DNA, the CDR3 is TGTGCCAGCAGCGGGAACGAGGGCTATGGCTACACCTTC. Translating it yields CASSGNEGYGYTF.